This T cell receptor (beta chain) stems from a study of identical twins. Points from the study as a whole: Those out-of-frame alpha sequences shared by twins showed an excess of low generation probability. Fewer insertions were carried by abundant cord blood beta clonotypes, but none was seen in memory repertoires.

TCRdb re-derived calls from the 5' RACE reads in MiXCR, one entry per CDR3 protein. The sample carries fewer than 900,000 distinct CDR3 sequences, 21% recorded once. This clonotype was counted at least ten times. The antigen remains unidentified. The same specimen was also included in a second study, on T cells expressing NK-cell markers. That source adds: Serological testing identified seven of the eight sequenced donors as HCMV-seropositive and one as seronegative. In a group of about six donors, dominant NKG2C+ clonotypes represented 1.0-7.0% of CD8+ T cells.

Sequenced sample: PBMCs. The origin of this receptor is a woman between 18 and 30 years old in good health.

The CDR3 spells CAIRPTSGVNNEQFF. The CDR3 nucleotides are TGTGCCATCAGACCGACTAGCGGGGTTAACAATGAGCAGTTCTTC. The chain is built from TRBV10-3 and TRBJ2-1; 11 positions match TRBD2. V was clipped by 6 bases and J by 5 bases; unmatched bases: 6. This CDR3 region has 15 residues. CDR1 and CDR2 (germline): ENHRY, SYGVKD.